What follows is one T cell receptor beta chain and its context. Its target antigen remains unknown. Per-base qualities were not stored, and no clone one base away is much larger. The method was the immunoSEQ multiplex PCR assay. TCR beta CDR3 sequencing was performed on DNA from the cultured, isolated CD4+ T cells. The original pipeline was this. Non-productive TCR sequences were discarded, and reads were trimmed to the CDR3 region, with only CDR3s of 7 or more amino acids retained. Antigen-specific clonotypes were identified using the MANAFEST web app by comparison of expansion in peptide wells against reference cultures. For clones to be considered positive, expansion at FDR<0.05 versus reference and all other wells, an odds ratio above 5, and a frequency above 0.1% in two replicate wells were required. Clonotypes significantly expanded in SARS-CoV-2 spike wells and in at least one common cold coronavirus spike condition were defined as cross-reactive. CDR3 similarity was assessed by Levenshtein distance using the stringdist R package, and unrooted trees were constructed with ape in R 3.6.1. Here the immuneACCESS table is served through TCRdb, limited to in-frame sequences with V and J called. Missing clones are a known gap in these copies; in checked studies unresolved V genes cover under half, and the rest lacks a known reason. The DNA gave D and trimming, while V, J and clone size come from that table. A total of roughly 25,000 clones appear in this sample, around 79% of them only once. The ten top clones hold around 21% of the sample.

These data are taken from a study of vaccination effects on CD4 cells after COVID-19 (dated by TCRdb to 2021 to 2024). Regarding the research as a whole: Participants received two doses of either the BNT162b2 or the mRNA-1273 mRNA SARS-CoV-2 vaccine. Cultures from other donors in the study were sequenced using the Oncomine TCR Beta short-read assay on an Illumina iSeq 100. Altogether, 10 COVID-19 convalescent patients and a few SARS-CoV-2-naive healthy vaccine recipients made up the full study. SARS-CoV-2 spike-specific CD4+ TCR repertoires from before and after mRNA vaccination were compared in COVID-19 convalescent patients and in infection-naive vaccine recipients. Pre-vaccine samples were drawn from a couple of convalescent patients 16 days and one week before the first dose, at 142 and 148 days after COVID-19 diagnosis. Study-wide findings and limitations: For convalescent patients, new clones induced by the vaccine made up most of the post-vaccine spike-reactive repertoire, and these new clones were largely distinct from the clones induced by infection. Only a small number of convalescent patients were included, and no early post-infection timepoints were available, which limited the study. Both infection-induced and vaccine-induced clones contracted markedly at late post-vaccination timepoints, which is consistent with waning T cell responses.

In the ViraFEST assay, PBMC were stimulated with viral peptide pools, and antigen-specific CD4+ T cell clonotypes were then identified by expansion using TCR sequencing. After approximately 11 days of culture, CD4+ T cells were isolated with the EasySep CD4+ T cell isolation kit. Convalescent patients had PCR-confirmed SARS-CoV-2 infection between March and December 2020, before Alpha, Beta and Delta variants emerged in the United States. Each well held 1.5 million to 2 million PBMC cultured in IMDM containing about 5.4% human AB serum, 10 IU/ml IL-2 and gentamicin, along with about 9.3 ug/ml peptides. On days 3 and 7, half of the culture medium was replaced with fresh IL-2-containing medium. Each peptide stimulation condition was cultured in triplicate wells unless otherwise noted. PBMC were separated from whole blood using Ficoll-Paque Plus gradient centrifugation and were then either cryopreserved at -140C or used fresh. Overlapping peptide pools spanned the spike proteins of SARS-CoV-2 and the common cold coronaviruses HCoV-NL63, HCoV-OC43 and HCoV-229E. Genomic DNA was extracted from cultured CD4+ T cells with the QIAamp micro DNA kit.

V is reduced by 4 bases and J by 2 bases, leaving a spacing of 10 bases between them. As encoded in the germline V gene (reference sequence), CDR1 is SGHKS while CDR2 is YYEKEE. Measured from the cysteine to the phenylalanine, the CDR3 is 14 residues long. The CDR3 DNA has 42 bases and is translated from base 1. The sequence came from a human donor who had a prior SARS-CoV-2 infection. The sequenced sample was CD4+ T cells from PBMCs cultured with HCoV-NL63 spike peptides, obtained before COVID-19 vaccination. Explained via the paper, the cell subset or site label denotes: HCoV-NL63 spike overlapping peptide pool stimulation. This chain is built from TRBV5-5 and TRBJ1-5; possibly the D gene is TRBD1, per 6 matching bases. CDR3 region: CASSAGGGNQPQHF. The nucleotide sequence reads TGTGCCAGCAGCGCCGGGGGCGGCAATCAGCCCCAGCATTTT.